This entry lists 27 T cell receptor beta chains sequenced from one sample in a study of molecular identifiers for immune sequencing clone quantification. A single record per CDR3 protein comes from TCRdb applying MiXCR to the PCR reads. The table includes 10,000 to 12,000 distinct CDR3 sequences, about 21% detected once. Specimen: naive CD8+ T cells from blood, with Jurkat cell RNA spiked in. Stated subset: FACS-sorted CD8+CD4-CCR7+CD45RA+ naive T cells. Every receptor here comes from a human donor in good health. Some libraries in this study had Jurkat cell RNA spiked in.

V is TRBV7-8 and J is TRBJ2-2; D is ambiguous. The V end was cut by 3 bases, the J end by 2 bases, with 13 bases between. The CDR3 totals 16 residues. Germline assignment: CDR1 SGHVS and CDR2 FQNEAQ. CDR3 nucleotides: TGTGCCAGCAGCTTTTGGTGGAACGATAACACCGGGGAGCTGTTTTTT. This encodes CASSFWWNDNTGELFF.

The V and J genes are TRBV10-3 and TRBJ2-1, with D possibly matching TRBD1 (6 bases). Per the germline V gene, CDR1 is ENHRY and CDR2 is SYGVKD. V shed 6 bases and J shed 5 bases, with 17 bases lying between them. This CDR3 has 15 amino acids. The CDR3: CAISRPSDSHNEQFF. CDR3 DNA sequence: TGTGCCATCAGCCGACCTTCGGACAGTCACAATGAGCAGTTCTTC.

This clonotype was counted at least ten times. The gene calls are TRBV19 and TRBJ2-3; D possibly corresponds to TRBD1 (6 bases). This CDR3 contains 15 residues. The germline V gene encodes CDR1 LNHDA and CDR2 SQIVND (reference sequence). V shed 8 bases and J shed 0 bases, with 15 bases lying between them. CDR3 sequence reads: CASGTGTISTDTQYF. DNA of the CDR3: TGTGCCAGTGGGACCGGGACAATTAGCACAGATACGCAGTATTTT. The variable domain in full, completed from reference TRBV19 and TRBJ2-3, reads DGGITQSPKYLFRKEGQNVTLSCEQNLNHDAMYWYRQDPGQGLRLIYYSQIVNDFQKGDIAEGYSVSREKKESFPLTVTSAQKNPTAFYLCASGTGTISTDTQYFGPGTRLTVL.

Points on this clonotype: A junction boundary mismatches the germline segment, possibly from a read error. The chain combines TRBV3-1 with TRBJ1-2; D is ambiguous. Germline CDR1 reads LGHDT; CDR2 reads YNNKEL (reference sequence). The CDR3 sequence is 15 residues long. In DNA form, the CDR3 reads TGTGCCAACAGCTCAAAAGGAACAGAGGCGAATGACTACACCTTC. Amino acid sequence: CANSSKGTEANDYTF.

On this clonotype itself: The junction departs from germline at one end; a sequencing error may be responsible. The chain's CDR3 is CATSDWGPGDQPQRF. In nucleotides, the CDR3 is TGTGCCACCAGTGATTGGGGCCCAGGGGATCAGCCCCAGCGTTTT. V usage is TRBV24-1 and J usage is TRBJ1-5; a weak D match, TRBD1 (6 bases). This CDR3 is built from 15 residues. Germline V CDR1 and CDR2: KGHDR, SFDVKD.

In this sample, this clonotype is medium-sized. CDR3 loop: CASSPTGVGTDTQYF. The CDR3 bases are TGTGCCAGCAGCCCGACAGGGGTGGGCACAGATACGCAGTATTTT. The chain links TRBV7-3 to TRBJ2-3; 8 nucleotides align to TRBD1. Germline V gene lookup returns CDR1 SGHTA and CDR2 FQGTGA. The CDR3 loop spans 15 amino acids. V trimming: 5 bases; J trimming: 1 base; junction bases outside the gene matches: 5.

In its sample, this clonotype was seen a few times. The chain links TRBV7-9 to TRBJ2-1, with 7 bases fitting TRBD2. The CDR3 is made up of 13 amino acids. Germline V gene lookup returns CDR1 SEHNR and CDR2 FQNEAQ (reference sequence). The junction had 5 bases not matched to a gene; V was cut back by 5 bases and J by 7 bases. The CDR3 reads CASSTGLLNEQFF. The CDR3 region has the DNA TGTGCCAGCAGCACGGGACTATTGAATGAGCAGTTCTTC.

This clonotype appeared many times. The chain's CDR3 is CASSSFEGRVTNQPQHF. The CDR3 nucleotides are TGTGCCAGCAGTTCCTTTGAGGGCAGGGTAACCAATCAGCCCCAGCATTTT. V and J are TRBV6-6 and TRBJ1-5; TRBD1 is a possible D gene (5 bases). Trimming stripped 4 bases from V and 3 bases from J, with 19 bases between. The CDR3 length is 17 residues. CDR1 and CDR2 from the germline V gene are MNHNY and SVGAGI (reference sequence).

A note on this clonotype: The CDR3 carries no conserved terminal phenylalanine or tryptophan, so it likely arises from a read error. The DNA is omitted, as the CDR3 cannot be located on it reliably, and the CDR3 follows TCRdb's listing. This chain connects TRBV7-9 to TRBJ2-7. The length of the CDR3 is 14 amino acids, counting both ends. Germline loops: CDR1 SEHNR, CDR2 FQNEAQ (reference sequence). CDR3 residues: CASSLVESSYEQHL.

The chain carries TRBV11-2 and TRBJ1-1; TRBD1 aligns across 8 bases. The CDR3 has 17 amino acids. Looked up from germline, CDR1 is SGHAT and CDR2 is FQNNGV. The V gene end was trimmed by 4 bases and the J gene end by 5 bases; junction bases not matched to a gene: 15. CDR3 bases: TGTGCCAGCAGCTCATGGCAACAGGGGGTTCGGTGGACTGAAGCTTTCTTT. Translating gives CASSSWQQGVRWTEAFF. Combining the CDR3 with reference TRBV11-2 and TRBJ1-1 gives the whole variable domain EAGVAQSPRYKIIEKRQSVAFWCNPISGHATLYWYQQILGQGPKLLIQFQNNGVVDDSQLPKDRFSAERLKGVDSTLKIQPAKLEDSAVYLCASSSWQQGVRWTEAFFGQGTRLTVV.

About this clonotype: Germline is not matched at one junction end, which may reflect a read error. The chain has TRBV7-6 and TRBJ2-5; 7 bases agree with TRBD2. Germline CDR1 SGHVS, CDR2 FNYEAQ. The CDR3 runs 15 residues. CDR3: CASSRETSSGESQYF. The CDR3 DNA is TGTGCCAGCAGCCGCGAGACTAGCTCGGGAGAGAGCCAGTACTTC. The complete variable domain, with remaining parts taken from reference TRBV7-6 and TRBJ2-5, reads GAGVSQSPRYKVTKRGQDVALRCDPISGHVSLYWYRQALGQGPEFLTYFNYEAQQDKSGLPNDRFSAERPEGSISTLTIQRTEQRDSAMYRCASSRETSSGESQYFGPGTRLLVL.

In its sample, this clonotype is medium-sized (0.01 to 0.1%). The CDR3: CASSRSPRGTDTQYF. The CDR3 DNA sequence: TGTGCCAGCAGCCGCTCTCCGCGGGGCACAGATACGCAGTATTTT. The rearrangement uses TRBV11-2 and TRBJ2-3, with D tentatively TRBD2 (5 bases). V dropped 5 bases and J dropped 1 base, with 13 bases sitting between them. The CDR3 is 15 amino acids. CDR1 and CDR2 from the germline V gene are SGHAT and FQNNGV.

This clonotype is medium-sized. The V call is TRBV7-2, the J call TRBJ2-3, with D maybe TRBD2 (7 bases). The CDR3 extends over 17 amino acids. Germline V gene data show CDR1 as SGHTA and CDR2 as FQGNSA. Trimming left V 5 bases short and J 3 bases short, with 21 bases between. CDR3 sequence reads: CASSPLRGGESTDTQYF. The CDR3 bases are TGTGCCAGCAGCCCCCTGAGGGGGGGCGAGAGTACAGATACGCAGTATTTT. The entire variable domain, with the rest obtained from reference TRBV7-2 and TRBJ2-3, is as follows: GAGVSQSPSNKVTEKGKDVELRCDPISGHTALYWYRQSLGQGLEFLIYFQGNSAPDKSGLPSDRFSAERTGGSVSTLTIQRTQQEDSAVYLCASSPLRGGESTDTQYFGPGTRLTVL.

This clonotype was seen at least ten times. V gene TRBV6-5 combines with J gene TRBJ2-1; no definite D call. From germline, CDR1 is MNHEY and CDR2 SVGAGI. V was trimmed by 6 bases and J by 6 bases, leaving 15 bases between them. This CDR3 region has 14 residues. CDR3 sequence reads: CASSHQVGSNEQFF. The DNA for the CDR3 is TGTGCCAGCAGCCACCAGGTAGGAAGCAATGAGCAGTTCTTC.

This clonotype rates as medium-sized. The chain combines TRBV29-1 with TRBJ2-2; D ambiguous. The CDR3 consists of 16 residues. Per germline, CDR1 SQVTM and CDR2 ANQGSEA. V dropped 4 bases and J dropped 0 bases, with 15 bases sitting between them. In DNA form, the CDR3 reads TGCAGCGTTGGGGTTCGTTCCCAGCCGAACACCGGGGAGCTGTTTTTT. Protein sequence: CSVGVRSQPNTGELFF.

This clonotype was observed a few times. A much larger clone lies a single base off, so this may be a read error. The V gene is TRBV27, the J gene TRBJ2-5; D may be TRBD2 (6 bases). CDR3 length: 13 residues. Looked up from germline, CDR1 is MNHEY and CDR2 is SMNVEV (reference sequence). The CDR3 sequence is CASSLARKETLYF. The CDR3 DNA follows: TGTGCCAGCAGTCTAGCGAGAAAAGAGACCCTGTACTTC.

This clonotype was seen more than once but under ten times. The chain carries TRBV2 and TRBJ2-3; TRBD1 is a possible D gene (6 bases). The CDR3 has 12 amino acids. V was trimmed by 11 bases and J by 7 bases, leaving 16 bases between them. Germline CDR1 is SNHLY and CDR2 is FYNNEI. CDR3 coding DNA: TGTGCCGGCACCGACAGGTCGCATACGCAGTATTTT. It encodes CAGTDRSHTQYF.

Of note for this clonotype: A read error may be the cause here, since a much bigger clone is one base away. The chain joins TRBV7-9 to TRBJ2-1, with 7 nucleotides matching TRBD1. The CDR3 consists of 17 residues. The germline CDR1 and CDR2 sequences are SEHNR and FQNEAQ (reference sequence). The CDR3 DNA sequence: TGTGCCAGCAGCGACTCGACAGGGTCTTTCCTATACAATGAGCAGTCCTTC. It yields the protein CASSDSTGSFLYNEQSF.

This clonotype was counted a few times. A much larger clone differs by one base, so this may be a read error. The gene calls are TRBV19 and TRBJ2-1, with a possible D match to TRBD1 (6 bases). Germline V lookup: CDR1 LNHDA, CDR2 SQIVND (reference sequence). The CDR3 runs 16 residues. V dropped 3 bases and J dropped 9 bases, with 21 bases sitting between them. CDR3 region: CASSIARDLGDTEQFF. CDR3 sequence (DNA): TGTGCCAGTAGTATTGCCCGGGATCTGGGGGACACTGAGCAGTTCTTC.

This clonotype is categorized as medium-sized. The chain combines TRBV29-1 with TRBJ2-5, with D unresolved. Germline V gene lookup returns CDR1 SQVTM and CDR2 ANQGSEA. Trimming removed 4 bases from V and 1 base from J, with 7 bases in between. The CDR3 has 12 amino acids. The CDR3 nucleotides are TGCAGCGTTGTTCTAGTCCAAGAGACCCAGTACTTC. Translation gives CSVVLVQETQYF.

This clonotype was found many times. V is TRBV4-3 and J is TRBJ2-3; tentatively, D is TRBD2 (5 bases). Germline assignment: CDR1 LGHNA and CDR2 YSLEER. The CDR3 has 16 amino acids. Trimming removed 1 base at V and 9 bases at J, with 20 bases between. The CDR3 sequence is CASSQGVAGPPATQYF. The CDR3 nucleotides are TGCGCCAGCAGCCAAGGGGTCGCGGGTCCCCCGGCAACGCAGTATTTT.

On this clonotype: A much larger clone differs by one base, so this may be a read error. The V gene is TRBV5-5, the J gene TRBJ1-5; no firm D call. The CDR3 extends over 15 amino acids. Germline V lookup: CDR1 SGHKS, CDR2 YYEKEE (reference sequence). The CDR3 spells CASSLGVYSTQPQHF. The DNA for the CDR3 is TGTGCCAGCAGCTTGGGAGTTTATAGCACTCAGCCCCAGCATTTT.

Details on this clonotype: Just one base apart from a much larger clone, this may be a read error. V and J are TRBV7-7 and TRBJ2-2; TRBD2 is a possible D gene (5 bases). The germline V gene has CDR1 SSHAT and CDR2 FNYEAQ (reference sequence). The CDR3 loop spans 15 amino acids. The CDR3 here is CASSPGFGNTEELFF. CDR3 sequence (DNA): TGTGCCAGCAGCCCGGGGTTCGGGAACACCGAGGAGCTGTTTTTT.

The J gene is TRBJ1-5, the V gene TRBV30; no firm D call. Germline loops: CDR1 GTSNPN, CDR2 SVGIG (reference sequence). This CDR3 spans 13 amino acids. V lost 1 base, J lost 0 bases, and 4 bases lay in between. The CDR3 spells CAWSADSNQPQHF. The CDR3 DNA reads TGTGCCTGGAGTGCCGATAGCAATCAGCCCCAGCATTTT.

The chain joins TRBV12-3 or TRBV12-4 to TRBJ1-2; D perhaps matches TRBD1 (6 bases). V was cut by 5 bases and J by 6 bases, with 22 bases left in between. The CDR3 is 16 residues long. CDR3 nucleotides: TGTGCCAGCAGTCCCCAGGGGTGCTGGACGGCAGATGGCTACACCTTC. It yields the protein CASSPQGCWTADGYTF.

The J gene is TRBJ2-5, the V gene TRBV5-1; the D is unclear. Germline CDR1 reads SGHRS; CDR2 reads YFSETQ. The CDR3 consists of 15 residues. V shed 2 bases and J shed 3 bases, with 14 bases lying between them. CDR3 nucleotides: TGCGCCAGCAGCTTTGTAGACATAGGCGAAGAGACCCAGTACTTC. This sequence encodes CASSFVDIGEETQYF.

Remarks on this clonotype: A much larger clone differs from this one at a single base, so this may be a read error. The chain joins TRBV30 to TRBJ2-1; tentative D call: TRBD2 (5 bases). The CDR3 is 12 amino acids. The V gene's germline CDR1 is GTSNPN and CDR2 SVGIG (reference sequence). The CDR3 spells CAWSEGFDEQLF. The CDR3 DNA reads TGTGCCTGGAGCGAGGGTTTTGATGAGCAGCTCTTC.